This T cell receptor beta chain is drawn from a study of blood T cell repertoires in COVID-19. Study summary: Acute and convalescent COVID-19 specimens originated in the United States, Italy and Spain. Nucleic acid was either cDNA or gDNA, and it came from T cells, B-cell-depleted T cells, or PBMCs.

Per the original methods: Amplifying reference gene primers gave estimates of nucleated cell counts. Measured with immunoSEQ multiplex PCR; TCRdb has only the in-frame clones, and not every one. From that table come the V and J calls and clone size; the DNA was used to work out D and trimming. The sample holds 150,000 or so clones, around three quarters seen once. The CDR3 is made up of 16 amino acids. Germline V gene data show CDR1 as SGHAT and CDR2 as FQNNGV. V shed 8 bases, J shed 5 bases, and the junction held 7 bases outside the gene matches. This chain joins TRBV11-2 and TRBJ2-1; 15 bases match TRBD2. This clonotype originated in an elderly man with acute or convalescent COVID-19. The specimen sequenced was peripheral blood. The CDR3 is CASVGTSGGFHNEQFF. The CDR3 nucleotides read TGTGCCAGCGTAGGGACTAGCGGGGGGTTCCACAATGAGCAGTTCTTC.